What follows are 21 T cell receptor beta chains derived from one specimen sequenced in a study of CD8 T cells in Susac syndrome. Reverse transcription used roughly 0.45 to 1 ug RNA and random hexamers. TCRdb passed the immunoSEQ multiplex PCR reads through MiXCR, listing each CDR3 protein once. The sample has around 80,000 distinct CDR3 sequences, around 94% seen once. Sequencing was carried out using CD8+ T cells from PBMCs. Receptors were obtained from a human donor in good health.

The V call is TRBV7-9, the J call TRBJ2-3, with TRBD2 matching 7 bases. The CDR3 length is 13 residues. CDR1 is SEHNR, CDR2 FQNEAQ, per germline (reference sequence). V dropped 5 bases and J dropped 5; count of bases not matched to a gene: 4. CDR3 amino acids: CASSPRTRDTQYF. CDR3 bases: TGTGCCAGCAGCCCCCGGACTAGAGATACGCAGTATTTT.

This clonotype came up once. The J gene is TRBJ2-1, the V gene TRBV27; D possibly corresponds to TRBD1 (5 bases). Germline V gene sequence: CDR1 MNHEY, CDR2 SMNVEV (reference sequence). V was shortened by 0 bases and J by 5 bases, with 8 bases between the two germline ends. The CDR3 is 14 amino acids. The CDR3 here is CASSLSGRNNEQFF. CDR3 DNA sequence: TGTGCCAGCAGTTTATCGGGGCGCAACAATGAGCAGTTCTTC.

The rearrangement uses TRBV5-1 and TRBJ2-1; 10 nucleotides line up with TRBD1. Germline loops: CDR1 SGHRS, CDR2 YFSETQ. This CDR3 comprises 15 residues. The junction had 4 bases not matched to a gene; V was cut back by 4 bases and J by 3 bases. The CDR3 reads CASSAGTGDYNEQFF. CDR3 in DNA: TGCGCCAGCAGCGCCGGGACAGGGGACTACAATGAGCAGTTCTTC.

The chain couples TRBV9 to TRBJ2-2, with 8 bases aligning to TRBD2. This CDR3 has 15 amino acids. CDR1 SGDLS and CDR2 YYNGEE come from the germline V gene. V was pared by 0 bases and J by 3 bases, with 1 base of the junction left unmatched. The CDR3 sequence: CASSVERGYTGELFF. As DNA, the CDR3 is TGTGCCAGCAGCGTAGAGCGGGGGTACACCGGGGAGCTGTTTTTT.

This chain connects TRBV23-1 to TRBJ1-1; D possibly corresponds to TRBD1 (6 bases). TRBV23-1 is identified as an open reading frame with a role that is uncertain. The CDR3 loop spans 16 amino acids. V was pared by 4 bases and J by 0 bases, with 15 bases between. The DNA for the CDR3 is TGCGCCAGCAGTCGATGGACAGAAAACATGAACACTGAAGCTTTCTTT. This gives the protein CASSRWTENMNTEAFF.

The rearrangement links TRBV9 to TRBJ2-6; possibly TRBD2 for D (5 bases). V shed 0 bases and J shed 2 bases, with 12 bases lying between them. CDR1 is SGDLS, CDR2 YYNGEE, per germline. CDR3 length: 17 residues. CDR3 bases: TGTGCCAGCAGCGTAGATTGGGAGACGACTGGGGCCAACGTCCTGACTTTC. Protein sequence: CASSVDWETTGANVLTF.

This chain joins TRBV20-1 and TRBJ2-2; a weak D match, TRBD1 (5 bases). This CDR3 contains 15 residues. CDR1 is DFQATT and CDR2 is SNEGSKA in the germline V gene (reference sequence). V lost 0 bases to trimming and J lost 3 bases, with 11 bases between them. CDR3 loop: CSARDPDSHTGELFF. The CDR3 DNA follows: TGCAGTGCTAGAGATCCCGACAGTCACACCGGGGAGCTGTTTTTT.

This chain uses TRBV5-1 with TRBJ1-3, with D unclear. Germline assignment: CDR1 SGHRS and CDR2 YFSETQ. V lost 1 base and J lost 2, with 7 bases in between. The CDR3 spans 14 residues. This CDR3 is CASSLNSPGNTIYF. In DNA, the CDR3 is TGCGCCAGCAGCTTGAACAGCCCTGGAAACACCATATATTTT.

This clonotype was recorded once. This chain uses TRBV7-9 with TRBJ2-3, with 9 bases fitting TRBD2. The trim removed 6 bases at V and 6 bases at J, leaving 13 bases unmatched. Germline lookup yields CDR1 SEHNR and CDR2 FQNEAQ (reference sequence). The CDR3 totals 16 residues. The CDR3 spells CASRPPGGGAWDTQYF. CDR3 bases: TGTGCCAGCAGGCCCCCGGGCGGGGGGGCCTGGGATACGCAGTATTTT.

This clonotype was counted once. The V gene is TRBV29-1, the J gene TRBJ2-2; 7 nucleotides align to TRBD1. The CDR3 consists of 15 residues. The J segment lost 1 base and the V segment lost 3 bases, leaving 5 bases of the junction unmatched. Germline CDR1 is SQVTM and CDR2 is ANQGSEA. The CDR3 spells CSVEYPGGNTGELFF. The CDR3 DNA sequence: TGCAGCGTTGAGTACCCAGGGGGGAACACCGGGGAGCTGTTTTTT.

This rearrangement joins TRBV7-9 to TRBJ2-1; 11 bases agree with TRBD2. V lost 5 bases, J lost 3 bases, and 6 bases stayed unmatched. The CDR3 covers 16 residues. Germline V gene data show CDR1 as SEHNR and CDR2 as FQNEAQ (reference sequence). CDR3: CASSHELAGVYNEQFF. CDR3 DNA sequence: TGTGCCAGCAGCCACGAACTAGCGGGAGTCTACAATGAGCAGTTCTTC.

The chain links TRBV6-4 to TRBJ2-3; TRBD1 agrees at 10 bases. The CDR3 consists of 15 residues. V shed 6 bases and J 2 bases; nucleotides not matched to a gene: 5. Germline CDR1 is MRHNA and CDR2 is SNTAGT. The CDR3 DNA sequence: TGTGCCAGCAGCGCCGGGACAGGGGACACAGATACGCAGTATTTT. This encodes CASSAGTGDTDTQYF.

The rearrangement joins TRBV28 to TRBJ1-1; D not certain. Trimming left V 7 bases short and J 0 bases short, with 12 bases between. The CDR3 is 14 residues long. CDR1 is MDHEN, CDR2 SYDVKM, per germline. The CDR3, as DNA: TGTGCCAGCACCCCAGGTGGCTTGAACACTGAAGCTTTCTTT. Encoded protein: CASTPGGLNTEAFF.

The count of this clonotype is one. DNA for the CDR3: TGTGCCAGCAGCCGAGACCGCCCTCCTCCTGTTACCGGGGAGCTGTTTTTT. Translation gives CASSRDRPPPVTGELFF. The genes are TRBV3-1 and TRBJ2-2; D is undetermined. The CDR3 has 17 residues. V lost 4 bases, J lost 5 bases, and 20 bases lay in between. CDR1 is LGHDT, CDR2 YNNKEL, per germline (reference sequence).

The V call is TRBV6-1, the J call TRBJ2-5; 9 bases map to TRBD2. The CDR3 is 15 amino acids. J was trimmed by 4 bases and V by 0 bases; bases with no gene match: 3. Germline V CDR1 and CDR2: MNHNS, SASEGT. CDR3 nucleotides: TGTGCCAGCAGTGAAGCGCGCGGGGGGGCAGAGACCCAGTACTTC. As protein: CASSEARGGAETQYF.

The CDR3 region has the DNA TGTGCCAGCAGTTTTCCCCGGCTAGCGGCTTACAATGAGCAGTTCTTC. Protein product: CASSFPRLAAYNEQFF. The chain combines TRBV28 with TRBJ2-1, with TRBD2 matching 7 bases. The germline gives CDR1 MDHEN, CDR2 SYDVKM. Losses at the gene ends were 3 bases for V and 4 bases for J; bases not matched to a gene: 9. The CDR3 runs 16 residues.

The V gene is TRBV9, the J gene TRBJ1-4; 7 positions agree with TRBD1. Trimming at V came to 4 bases and at J to 2 bases, leaving 8 bases not matched to a gene. The CDR3 runs to 16 residues. Germline V gene data show CDR1 as SGDLS and CDR2 as YYNGEE. The CDR3 loop is CASSPPLQGTNEKLFF. The CDR3 coding sequence is TGTGCCAGCAGCCCGCCCTTACAGGGGACTAATGAAAAACTGTTTTTT.

The chain recombines TRBV4-1 with TRBJ1-2; D remains unclear. The ends were cut back, 1 base at V and 4 bases at J, with 13 bases in the middle. Germline CDR1 MGHRA, CDR2 YSYEKL. This CDR3 spans 15 amino acids. CDR3 protein: CASSQVLGSLYGYTF. CDR3 coding DNA: TGCGCCAGCAGCCAAGTCTTGGGCAGCCTCTATGGCTACACCTTC.

This sequence joins TRBV15 and TRBJ1-2; D gene unclear. V was trimmed by 5 bases and J by 5 bases, leaving 12 bases between them. There are 13 residues in the CDR3. CDR1 is LNHNV, CDR2 YYDKDF, per germline (reference sequence). The CDR3 protein is CATSGENLYGYTF. The CDR3 bases are TGTGCCACCAGCGGGGAGAACCTATATGGCTACACCTTC.

The gene calls are TRBV27 and TRBJ2-7; no clear D. Per the germline V gene, CDR1 is MNHEY and CDR2 is SMNVEV (reference sequence). Trimming removed 6 bases from V and 6 bases from J, with 15 bases in between. This CDR3 spans 13 amino acids. The CDR3 region is CASSPHVRGEQYF. The DNA for the CDR3 is TGTGCCAGCAGCCCACACGTCAGAGGCGAGCAGTACTTC.

The chain couples TRBV7-9 to TRBJ1-1; D call uncertain. Looked up from germline, CDR1 is SEHNR and CDR2 is FQNEAQ (reference sequence). CDR3 size: 13 residues. V was shortened by 5 bases and J by 7 bases, with 14 bases between the two germline ends. The CDR3 DNA follows: TGTGCCAGCAGCCCACCTAACCAGGATGAAGCTTTCTTT. Amino acids: CASSPPNQDEAFF.